This TCR beta chain originates from a study of blood T cells in healthy people across ages. In the case of this clonotype: Its specificity is unknown.

This CDR3 is 14 amino acids long. Trimming at V came to 5 bases and at J to 4 bases, leaving 3 bases not matched to a gene. CDR1 and CDR2 from the germline V gene are SGHAT and FQNNGV. Each sample used at least 7 million PBMCs. Next came a second PCR, run for about 7 to 12 cycles, which used a sample-barcoded 5' primer along with a J-beta primer mix. CDR3-containing paired-end reads numbering at least 2.5 million came from each sample. TCRdb independently ran MiXCR on the 5' RACE reads; one entry per CDR3 protein. The data hold some 700,000 distinct CDR3 sequences, with roughly 20% observed a single time. Study-level results: Long-lived and aged donors differed, with more naive CD4+ cells and higher diversity in the long-lived. Among T cells, TCR beta diversity per million cells dropped roughly linearly as age rose.

Sequenced input: blood. This TCR was sampled from a man aged 65 to 79 in good health. This sequence joins TRBV11-2 and TRBJ2-1; 9 bases match TRBD2. The chain's CDR3 is CASSRSGGYNEQFF. The CDR3 coding sequence is TGTGCCAGCAGCCGAAGCGGGGGGTACAATGAGCAGTTCTTC. Full variable domain (rest looked up from reference TRBV11-2 and TRBJ2-1): EAGVAQSPRYKIIEKRQSVAFWCNPISGHATLYWYQQILGQGPKLLIQFQNNGVVDDSQLPKDRFSAERLKGVDSTLKIQPAKLEDSAVYLCASSRSGGYNEQFFGPGTRLTVL.